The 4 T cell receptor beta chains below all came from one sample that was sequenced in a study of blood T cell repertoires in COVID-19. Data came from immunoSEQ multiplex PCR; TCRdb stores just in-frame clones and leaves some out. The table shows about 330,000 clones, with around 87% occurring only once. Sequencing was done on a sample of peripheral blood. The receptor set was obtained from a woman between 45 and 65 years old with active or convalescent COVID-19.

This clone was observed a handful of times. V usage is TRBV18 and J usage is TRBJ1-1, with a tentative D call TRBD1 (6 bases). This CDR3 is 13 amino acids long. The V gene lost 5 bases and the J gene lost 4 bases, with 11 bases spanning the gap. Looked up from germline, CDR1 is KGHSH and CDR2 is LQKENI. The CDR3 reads CASSRGSITEAFF. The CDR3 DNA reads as TGTGCCAGCTCAAGGGGGAGCATCACTGAAGCTTTCTTT.

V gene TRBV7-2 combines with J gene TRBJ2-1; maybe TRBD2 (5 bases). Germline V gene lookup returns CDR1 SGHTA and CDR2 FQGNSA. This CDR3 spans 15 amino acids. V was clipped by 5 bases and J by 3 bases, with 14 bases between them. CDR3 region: CASSPLAGLYNEQFF. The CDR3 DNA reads TGTGCCAGCAGCCCACTGGCGGGCCTCTACAATGAGCAGTTCTTC. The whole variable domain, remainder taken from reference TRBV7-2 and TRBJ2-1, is GAGVSQSPSNKVTEKGKDVELRCDPISGHTALYWYRQSLGQGLEFLIYFQGNSAPDKSGLPSDRFSAERTGGSVSTLTIQRTQQEDSAVYLCASSPLAGLYNEQFFGPGTRLTVL.

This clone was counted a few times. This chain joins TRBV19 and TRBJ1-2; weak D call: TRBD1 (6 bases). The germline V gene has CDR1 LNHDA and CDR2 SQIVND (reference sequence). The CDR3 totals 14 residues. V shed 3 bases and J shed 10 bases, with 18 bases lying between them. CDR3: CASSMVAGAGDYTF. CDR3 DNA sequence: TGTGCCAGTAGTATGGTCGCAGGGGCCGGGGACTACACCTTC.

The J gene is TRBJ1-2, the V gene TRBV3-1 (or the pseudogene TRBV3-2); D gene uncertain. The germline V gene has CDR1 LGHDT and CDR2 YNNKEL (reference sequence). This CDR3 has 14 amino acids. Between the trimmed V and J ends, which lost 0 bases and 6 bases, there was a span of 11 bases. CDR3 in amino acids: CASSQDGYGNGYTF. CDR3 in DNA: TGTGCCAGCAGCCAAGATGGATACGGGAATGGCTACACCTTC.